This T cell receptor beta chain came from a study of PD-1 blockade in classical Hodgkin lymphoma. Study observations and caveats: Patients excluded were those beginning nivolumab under 1 year after ASCT. TCR diversity in CD4+, not CD8+, cells rose significantly by C4D1. Diminished baseline TCR diversity has been reported in newly diagnosed patients relative to healthy donors.

TCRdb's copy holds only in-frame clones and misses some; the assay was immunoSEQ multiplex PCR. The profile shows over 60,000 clones, roughly nine tenths of them singletons. Noted time point: cycle 4 day 1 (C4D1), after less than seven weeks of nivolumab. All trial patients relapsed after autologous stem cell transplantation. Worth noting for this clone: Its target is not known.

The germline V and J ends were trimmed by 2 bases and 0 bases, with 5 bases remaining between them. The CDR3 runs 14 residues. Germline loops: CDR1 WSHSY, CDR2 SAAADI. This receptor was identified in a human donor with classical Hodgkin lymphoma. Material: peripheral blood mononuclear cells (PBMCs), obtained before the fourth cycle of nivolumab. V usage is TRBV10-2 and J usage is TRBJ2-1; unclear D gene. The DNA for the CDR3 is TGCGCCAGCAGTGAGGGGGACTCCTACAATGAGCAGTTCTTC. Residues: CASSEGDSYNEQFF.